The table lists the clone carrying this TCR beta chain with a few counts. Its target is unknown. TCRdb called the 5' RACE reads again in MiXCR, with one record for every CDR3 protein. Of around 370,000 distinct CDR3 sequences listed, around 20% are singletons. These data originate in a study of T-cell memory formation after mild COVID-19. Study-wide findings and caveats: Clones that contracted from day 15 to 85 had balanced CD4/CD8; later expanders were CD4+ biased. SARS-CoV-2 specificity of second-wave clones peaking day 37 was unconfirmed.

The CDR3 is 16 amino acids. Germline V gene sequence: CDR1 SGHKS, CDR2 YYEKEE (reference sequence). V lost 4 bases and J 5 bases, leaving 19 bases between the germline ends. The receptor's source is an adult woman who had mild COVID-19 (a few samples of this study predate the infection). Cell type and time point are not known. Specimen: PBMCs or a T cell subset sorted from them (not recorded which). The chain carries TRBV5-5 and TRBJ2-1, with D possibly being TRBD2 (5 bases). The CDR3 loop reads CASSIWTRSFNNEQFF. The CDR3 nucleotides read TGTGCCAGCAGCATTTGGACTCGCAGCTTTAACAATGAGCAGTTCTTC.